This T cell receptor beta chain was recovered during a study of blood T cell repertoires in COVID-19. Per the original methods: How many nucleated cells were present was estimated from reference gene primer amplification. Data came from immunoSEQ multiplex PCR; TCRdb stores just in-frame clones and leaves some out. V and J calls and clone size are given by that table; D and trimming were obtained from the DNA. The table shows around 77,000 clones, with around 80% occurring only once. Germline CDR1 SGHVS, CDR2 FQNEAQ. The V end was cut by 4 bases, the J end by 1 base, with 10 bases between. CDR3 length: 14 amino acids.

The sample consisted of peripheral blood. The source is a woman of 80 years or more with active or convalescent COVID-19. This chain joins TRBV7-8 and TRBJ1-1, with D maybe TRBD1 (5 bases). In DNA form, the CDR3 reads TGTGCCAGCAGCTACCCAGGACAGAACACTGAAGCTTTCTTT. This gives the protein CASSYPGQNTEAFF.